The clone carrying this TCR beta chain showed up just a few times. Its specificity is not known. The library put unique molecular identifiers onto individual cDNA molecules. TCRdb re-analysed the RACE reads in MiXCR, keeping a single row per CDR3 protein. The sample has around 260,000 distinct CDR3 sequences; 7.5% to 10% are singletons. The sample comes from a study of human T cells and chemical hapten exposure. Study background: Recorded diagnoses among the mostly female patients were alopecia areata, totalis or universalis.

Time point meaning: pre-sensitization, week 0. Treatment in this sample: therapeutic diphenylcyclopropenone sensitization with weekly scalp DPC. Study observations and caveats: Counts of TCRs expanded at PT1 correlated positively with patch test score. Compared with pre-sensitization or healthy control sets, expanded TCRs clustered more.

The TCR comes from a woman between 40 and 50 years old with alopecia areata. Some clones in this sample may be carry-over from other donors' samples. The material sequenced was whole blood, taken in connection with sensitization to the hapten diphenylcyclopropenone (DPC).

DNA of the CDR3: TGTGCCAGCAGCCGGGGACAGGGTGCTGGCTACACCTTC. Protein product: CASSRGQGAGYTF. V gene TRBV12-3 or TRBV12-4 combines with J gene TRBJ1-2; 9 nucleotides agree with TRBD1. J lost 7 bases, V lost 6 bases, and 6 bases had no gene match. The CDR3 contains 13 residues.